Presented here are 9 T cell receptor beta chains from one specimen sequenced in a study of neoadjuvant anti-PD-1 for oral cavity cancer. As to time point: after neoadjuvant nivolumab, at surgical resection. Repertoires were generated with immunoSEQ multiplex PCR, while TCRdb's copy carries only in-frame clones and drops some. The data hold approximately 1,500 clones, with roughly 49% observed a single time. Specimen: tumor tissue, collected after nivolumab (anti-PD-1) treatment. Receptor source: a person aged 35-80 years with oral cavity squamous cell carcinoma.

The chain has TRBV9 and TRBJ2-1, with D possibly being TRBD1 (6 bases). CDR1 is SGDLS, CDR2 YYNGEE, per germline. The CDR3 runs 15 residues. V lost 3 bases and J lost 7, with 17 bases in between. The CDR3 loop reads CASSAQLGALNEQFF. Written as DNA, the CDR3 is TGTGCCAGCAGCGCACAGCTGGGGGCCTTAAATGAGCAGTTCTTC.

The chain couples TRBV7-2 to TRBJ2-3; TRBD2 matches at 11 bases. The CDR3 contains 16 residues. The germline V gene has CDR1 SGHTA and CDR2 FQGNSA. V lost 5 bases to trimming and J lost 4 bases; unmatched junction nucleotides: 8. The CDR3 sequence is CASSLPGSGRADTQYF. CDR3 in DNA: TGTGCCAGCAGCCTCCCGGGTAGCGGGAGGGCAGATACGCAGTATTTT. Drawing the rest from reference TRBV7-2 and TRBJ2-3, the complete variable domain is GAGVSQSPSNKVTEKGKDVELRCDPISGHTALYWYRQSLGQGLEFLIYFQGNSAPDKSGLPSDRFSAERTGGSVSTLTIQRTQQEDSAVYLCASSLPGSGRADTQYFGPGTRLTVL.

This clone occurred a few times. This rearrangement joins TRBV9 to TRBJ1-1; no firm D call. Germline V lookup: CDR1 SGDLS, CDR2 YYNGEE. CDR3 length: 13 amino acids. V dropped 4 bases and J dropped 0 bases, with 7 bases sitting between them. The chain's CDR3 is CASSSDLNTEAFF. The CDR3 DNA follows: TGTGCCAGCAGCTCCGATTTGAACACTGAAGCTTTCTTT.

The V gene is TRBV11-2, the J gene TRBJ2-7, with 10 bases matching TRBD2. Trimming at V came to 2 bases and at J to 3 bases, leaving 10 bases not matched to a gene. The CDR3 has 17 residues. Germline V lookup: CDR1 SGHAT, CDR2 FQNNGV. The DNA of the CDR3 is TGTGCCAGCAGCTTAAGCTCGTCTAGCGGGAGATTCTACGAGCAGTACTTC. Protein sequence: CASSLSSSSGRFYEQYF.

This clone was recorded a few times. The chain carries TRBV11-1 and TRBJ2-3; D is unresolved. The germline V gene encodes CDR1 SGHAT and CDR2 FQDESV (reference sequence). The CDR3 runs 12 residues. The V end lost 5 bases, the J end lost 3 bases, and 6 bases lay between the germline ends. The CDR3 is CASSTGTDTQYF. In nucleotides, the CDR3 is TGTGCCAGCAGCACCGGGACAGATACGCAGTATTTT.

The rearrangement links TRBV20-1 to TRBJ2-5; 7 nucleotides match TRBD1. The CDR3 contains 11 residues. Germline V gene lookup returns CDR1 DFQATT and CDR2 SNEGSKA (reference sequence). CDR3 in DNA: TGCAGCACAGGGGTTGTGGAGACCCAGTACTTC. This translates into CSTGVVETQYF.

CDR3 amino acids: CASERNYGYTF. In DNA form, the CDR3 reads TGTGCCAGTGAGAGGAACTATGGCTACACCTTC. This chain connects TRBV19 to TRBJ1-2; no reliable D call. The germline V gene encodes CDR1 LNHDA and CDR2 SQIVND (reference sequence). This CDR3 region has 11 residues. Trimming removed 8 bases at V and 2 bases at J, with 6 bases between.

The chain joins TRBV2 to TRBJ2-5; 7 nucleotides align to TRBD2. The germline gives CDR1 SNHLY, CDR2 FYNNEI. J gave up 4 bases and V 6 bases, and 8 bases lay outside the gene matches. CDR3 size: 14 residues. CDR3 sequence (DNA): TGTGCCAGCAGCGCCTCCCCGGGAGGAGAGACCCAGTACTTC. This encodes CASSASPGGETQYF.

The chain employs TRBV19 and TRBJ2-7; 10 positions agree with TRBD1. J was trimmed by 4 bases and V by 3 bases; bases with no gene match: 6. This CDR3 region has 15 residues. The germline gives CDR1 LNHDA, CDR2 SQIVND (reference sequence). The CDR3 loop reads CASSIQGQGTYEQYF. The CDR3, as DNA: TGTGCCAGTAGTATTCAGGGACAGGGGACGTACGAGCAGTACTTC.